This T cell receptor (beta chain) stems from a study of persistence of HIV-infected CD4 T cells. Cells were stimulated with CMV-infected fibroblast lysates at approximately 10 ug/mL. Responding CD4+ T cells were sorted by upregulation of both CD40 ligand and CD69. Before stimulation, PBMCs underwent CD8+ T cell depletion. Anti-CD28/CD49d costimulation, CD40-blocking antibody and enfuvirtide were given to CD8-depleted PBMCs for 18 hours. Findings of the study overall: Antigen-responding cells were enriched for degenerate expanded CDR3beta sequences. TCR analyses could not target the rare provirus-carrying CMV-responding cells.

Sequencing used immunoSEQ version 4 in survey mode. Libraries were prepared by immunoSEQ multiplex PCR; TCRdb keeps only in-frame clonotypes and omits some of them. This table holds more than 15,000 clones, around 78% found once. In the case of this clone: The antigen is unknown.

This CDR3 contains 17 residues. The sequence derives from an adult man with HIV who was CMV-seropositive. The sample here was CD4+ T cells sorted from PBMCs after roughly 18-hour stimulation, taken from a patient who received antiretroviral therapy. The rearrangement links TRBV12-2 to TRBJ1-5; the table's D call of TRBD1 was not tested on the DNA. TRBV12-2 is a pseudogene. The CDR3 DNA reads as TGTGCAAGTCGCCCAAGACAGGGGGTTGACAGCAATCAGCCCCAGCATTTT. Amino acids: CASRPRQGVDSNQPQHF.